This T cell receptor beta chain came from a study of cytomegalovirus exposure and HLA in healthy donors. On this clone itself: Antigen unknown.

Study-level points and caveats: Prior analysis indicated that the majority of TCR beta V segments exhibited productivity approximately 87% or approximately 30% of the time.

The PCR made use of 60 Vbeta and 13 Jbeta primers. Assay: immunoSEQ multiplex PCR; the TCRdb copy retains only in-frame clones and omits some. The data show about 140,000 clones, 73% seen once. Germline assignment: CDR1 SGHRS and CDR2 YFSETQ. V shed 0 bases, J shed 4 bases, and the junction held 6 bases outside the gene matches. The CDR3 totals 16 residues. V is TRBV5-1 and J is TRBJ2-1, with 8 bases aligning to TRBD2. The sequence derives from a woman between 40 and 50 years old in good health and CMV-seronegative. The sequencing input was PBMCs. Here the CDR3 DNA reads TGCGCCAGCAGCTTGGCGGGGGGGCCGGCGTACAATGAGCAGTTCTTC. It codes for CASSLAGGPAYNEQFF.